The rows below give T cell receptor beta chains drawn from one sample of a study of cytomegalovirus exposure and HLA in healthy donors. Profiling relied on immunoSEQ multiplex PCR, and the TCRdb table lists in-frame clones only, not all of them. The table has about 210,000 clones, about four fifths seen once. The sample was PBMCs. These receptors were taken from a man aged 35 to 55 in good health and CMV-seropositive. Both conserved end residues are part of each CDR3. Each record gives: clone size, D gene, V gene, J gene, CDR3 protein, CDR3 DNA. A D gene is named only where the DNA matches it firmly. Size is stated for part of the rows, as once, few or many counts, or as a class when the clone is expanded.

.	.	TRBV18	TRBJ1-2	CASSPPPSGDGYTF	TGTGCCAGCTCACCACCTCCCTCGGGGGATGGCTACACCTTC
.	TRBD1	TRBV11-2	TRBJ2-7	CASSLGGQTYEQYF	TGTGCCAGCAGCTTAGGGGGACAGACCTACGAGCAGTACTTC
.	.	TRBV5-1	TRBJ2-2	CASSLGSRSRAGELFF	TGCGCCAGCAGCCTGGGAAGTCGAAGTCGGGCCGGGGAGCTGTTTTTT
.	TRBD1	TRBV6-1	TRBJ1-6	CASSDGGDRGSPLHF	TGTGCCAGCAGTGACGGGGGGGACAGGGGTTCACCCCTCCACTTT
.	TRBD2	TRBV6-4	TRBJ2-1	CASSTSGSRYNEQFF	TGTGCCAGCTCGACTAGCGGGAGTAGATACAATGAGCAGTTCTTC
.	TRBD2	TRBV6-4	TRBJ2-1	CASSVEAGVSTYNEQFF	TGTGCCAGCTCAGTTGAAGCGGGAGTTTCGACCTACAATGAGCAGTTCTTC
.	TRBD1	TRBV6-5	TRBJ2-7	CASSYQDRGPYEQYF	TGTGCCAGCAGTTACCAGGACAGGGGGCCCTACGAGCAGTACTTC
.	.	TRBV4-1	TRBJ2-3	CASSPDHGGTDTQYF	TGCGCCAGCAGCCCCGATCACGGGGGCACAGATACGCAGTATTTT
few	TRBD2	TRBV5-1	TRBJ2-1	CASSLGLAVSSYNEQFF	TGCGCCAGCAGCTTGGGGCTAGCGGTCAGCTCCTACAATGAGCAGTTCTTC
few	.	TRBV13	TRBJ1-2	CASKDSGTRGYTF	TGTGCCAGCAAAGACTCCGGGACAAGAGGCTACACCTTC
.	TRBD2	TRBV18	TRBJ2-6	CASSVGLGDSGANVLTF	TGTGCCAGCTCAGTAGGACTAGGGGACTCTGGGGCCAACGTCCTGACTTTC
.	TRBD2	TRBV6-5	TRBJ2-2	CASSYSGLAGTGELFF	TGTGCCAGCAGTTACTCGGGCCTAGCGGGGACCGGGGAGCTGTTTTTT
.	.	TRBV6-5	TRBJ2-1	CASSTGRNYNEQFF	TGTGCCAGCAGTACAGGGAGAAACTACAATGAGCAGTTCTTC
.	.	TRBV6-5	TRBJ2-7	CASSYREGGYEQYF	TGTGCCAGCAGTTACCGTGAAGGGGGCTACGAGCAGTACTTC
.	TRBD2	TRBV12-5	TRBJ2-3	CASGFRGSPGDTQYF	TGTGCTAGTGGTTTCCGCGGGAGTCCAGGGGATACGCAGTATTTT
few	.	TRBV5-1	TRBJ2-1	CASSGEGMGNNEQFF	TGCGCCAGCAGCGGTGAGGGTATGGGGAACAATGAGCAGTTCTTC
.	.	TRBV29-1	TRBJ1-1	CSVEERMNTEAFF	TGCAGCGTTGAAGAGAGGATGAACACTGAAGCTTTCTTT
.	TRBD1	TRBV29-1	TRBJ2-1	CSVGNRDRTLF	TGCAGCGTAGGCAATCGGGACAGAACTCTCTTC
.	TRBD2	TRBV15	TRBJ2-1	CATGLAGNEQFF	TGTGCCACCGGGCTAGCGGGGAATGAGCAGTTCTTC
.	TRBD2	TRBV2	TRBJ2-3	CASRTSGSWPSTDTQYF	TGTGCCAGCCGGACTAGCGGGAGCTGGCCCAGCACAGATACGCAGTATTTT
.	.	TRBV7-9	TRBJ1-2	CASSFPGDGYTF	TGTGCCAGCAGCTTCCCAGGGGATGGCTACACCTTC
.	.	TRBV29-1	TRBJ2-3	CSVGGPGTASTDTQYF	TGCAGCGTGGGGGGACCCGGGACAGCTAGCACAGATACGCAGTATTTT
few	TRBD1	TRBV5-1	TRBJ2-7	CASSPGTVSYEQYF	TGCGCCAGCAGCCCCGGGACAGTCTCCTACGAGCAGTACTTC
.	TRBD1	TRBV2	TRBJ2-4	CASSPDRGGPNIQYF	TGTGCCAGCAGCCCGGACAGGGGAGGCCCGAACATTCAGTACTTC
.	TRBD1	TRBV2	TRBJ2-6	CAVHRGDGANVLTF	TGTGCCGTCCACAGGGGAGATGGGGCCAACGTCCTGACTTTC
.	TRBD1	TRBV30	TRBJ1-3	CAWVQGLTGNTIYF	TGTGCCTGGGTACAGGGGCTCACTGGAAACACCATATATTTT
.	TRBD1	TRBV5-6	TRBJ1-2	CASSLEGTGEGYTF	TGTGCCAGCAGCTTGGAGGGGACAGGAGAAGGCTACACCTTC
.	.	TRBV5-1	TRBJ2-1	CASSFGGEYEQFF	TGCGCCAGCAGCTTCGGGGGAGAGTATGAGCAGTTCTTC
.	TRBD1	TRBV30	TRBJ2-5	CAWSVTGEETQYF	TGTGCCTGGAGTGTAACAGGGGAAGAGACCCAGTACTTC
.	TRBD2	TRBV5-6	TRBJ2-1	CASSLMLAGLNEQFF	TGTGCCAGCAGCTTGATGCTAGCGGGTCTCAATGAGCAGTTCTTC
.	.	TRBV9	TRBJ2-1	CASSPFRGTRNEQFF	TGTGCCAGCAGCCCCTTTCGAGGGACAAGAAATGAGCAGTTCTTC
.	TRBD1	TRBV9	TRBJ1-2	CASSSQGARGNYGYTF	TGTGCCAGCAGCTCACAGGGGGCGCGGGGTAACTATGGCTACACCTTC
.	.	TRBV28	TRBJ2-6	CASSARGSGANVLTF	TGTGCCAGCAGTGCCCGGGGCTCTGGGGCCAACGTCCTGACTTTC
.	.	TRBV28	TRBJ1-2	CASSLARVTNYGYTF	TGTGCCAGCAGTTTAGCACGGGTGACTAACTATGGCTACACCTTC
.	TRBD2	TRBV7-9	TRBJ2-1	CASSLVLAGVNEQFF	TGTGCCAGCAGCTTAGTACTAGCGGGAGTCAATGAGCAGTTCTTC
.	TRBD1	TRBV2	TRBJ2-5	CASSRQGEETQYF	TGTGCCAGCAGTCGACAGGGGGAAGAGACCCAGTACTTC
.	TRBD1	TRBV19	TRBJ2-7	CASSDRGQGTYEQYF	TGTGCCAGTAGCGACCGGGGACAGGGAACCTACGAGCAGTACTTC
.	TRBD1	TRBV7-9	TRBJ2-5	CASSSDRGLETQYF	TGTGCCAGCAGCTCCGACAGGGGGCTAGAGACCCAGTACTTC
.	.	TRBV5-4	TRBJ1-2	CASSRSGGAANYGYTF	TGTGCCAGCAGCAGGTCGGGTGGTGCAGCTAACTATGGCTACACCTTC
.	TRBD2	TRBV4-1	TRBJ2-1	CASSQVSSGSLNNEQFF	TGCGCCAGCAGCCAAGTATCTAGCGGGAGTTTAAACAATGAGCAGTTCTTC
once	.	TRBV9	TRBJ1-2	CASSAGDGVPRPSNYGYTF	TGTGCCAGCAGCGCGGGAGATGGAGTCCCCAGGCCCTCAAACTATGGCTACACCTTC
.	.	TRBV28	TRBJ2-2	CASPIGGVGPTGELFF	TGTGCCAGCCCCATAGGGGGAGTTGGTCCGACCGGGGAGCTGTTTTTT
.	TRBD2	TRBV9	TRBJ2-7	CASSVGGEGYEQYF	TGTGCCAGCAGCGTAGGAGGGGAGGGCTACGAGCAGTACTTC
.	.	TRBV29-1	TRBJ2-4	CSVTGSKNIQYF	TGCAGCGTTACAGGGTCAAAAAACATTCAGTACTTC
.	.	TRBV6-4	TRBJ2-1	CASSDSAVNNEQFF	TGTGCCAGCAGTGACTCGGCTGTGAACAATGAGCAGTTCTTC
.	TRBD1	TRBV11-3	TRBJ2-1	CASSSRDRGQNEQFF	TGTGCCAGCAGCTCCCGGGACAGGGGGCAGAATGAGCAGTTCTTC